This is a list of T cell receptor beta chains from one sample in a study of post-analysis software for immune sequencing data. Via MiXCR, TCRdb re-called the PCR reads, giving one row per CDR3 protein. The table shows roughly 600,000 distinct CDR3 sequences, with 40% to 50% occurring only once. The sequencing input was blood. These TCRs come from a girl between 5 and 17 years old with multiple sclerosis. CDR3s include the opening cysteine and the closing phenylalanine or tryptophan. Fields, in order: CDR3 DNA, CDR3 protein, V gene, D gene, clone size, J gene. The D gene is left open where the match is weak. Size values are once, few and many counts, or a class for expanded clones, and some rows have none.

CDR3 DNA: TGCGCCAGCAGCTTGAGGGCAGAATTGAACACTGAAGCTTTCTTT
CDR3 protein: CASSLRAELNTEAFF
V gene: TRBV5-1
D gene: NA
clone size: NA
J gene: TRBJ1-1

CDR3 DNA: TGCGCCAGCAGCTCTATACTAGCAGGAGAGACCCAGTACTTC
CDR3 protein: CASSSILAGETQYF
V gene: TRBV5-1
D gene: NA
clone size: NA
J gene: TRBJ2-5

CDR3 DNA: TGCGCCAGCAGCTTGGGACGGAGGGGACAGGGATCTAACTATGGCTACACCTTC
CDR3 protein: CASSLGRRGQGSNYGYTF
V gene: TRBV5-1
D gene: TRBD1
clone size: few
J gene: TRBJ1-2

CDR3 DNA: TGTGCCAGCAGTCCAAGTACCGGGACAGGGGTCTACAATGAGCAGTTCTTC
CDR3 protein: CASSPSTGTGVYNEQFF
V gene: TRBV7-2
D gene: TRBD1
clone size: NA
J gene: TRBJ2-1

CDR3 DNA: TGCAGCGTCGCCCCGGGACAGGGCACAGATACGCAGTATTTT
CDR3 protein: CSVAPGQGTDTQYF
V gene: TRBV29-1
D gene: TRBD1
clone size: few
J gene: TRBJ2-3

CDR3 DNA: TGTGCCAGCAGTCGCGACTCGGGGGGCCCCGATACGCAGTATTTT
CDR3 protein: CASSRDSGGPDTQYF
V gene: TRBV2
D gene: NA
clone size: NA
J gene: TRBJ2-3

CDR3 DNA: TGTGCCAGCAGTTTAGCGTGGGGATATGAGCAGTTCTTC
CDR3 protein: CASSLAWGYEQFF
V gene: TRBV12-3/TRBV12-4
D gene: NA
clone size: NA
J gene: TRBJ2-1

CDR3 DNA: TGTGCCAGCAGCCAAGGCGGATTCTATGGCTACACCTTC
CDR3 protein: CASSQGGFYGYTF
V gene: TRBV3-1
D gene: NA
clone size: NA
J gene: TRBJ1-2

CDR3 DNA: TGTGCCAGCAGTTACAGGGAAGGCTATGGCTACACCTTC
CDR3 protein: CASSYREGYGYTF
V gene: TRBV6-5
D gene: NA
clone size: NA
J gene: TRBJ1-2

CDR3 DNA: TGTGCCAGCAGCGTAGAAGGGACAGGCTCTGGGGCCAACGTCCTGACTTTC
CDR3 protein: CASSVEGTGSGANVLTF
V gene: TRBV9
D gene: TRBD1
clone size: NA
J gene: TRBJ2-6

CDR3 DNA: TGTGCCAGCAGCTTAATGACAGCGCGGGGCGAGCAGTACTTC
CDR3 protein: CASSLMTARGEQYF
V gene: TRBV7-2
D gene: NA
clone size: NA
J gene: TRBJ2-7

CDR3 DNA: TGCAGTGCTACCGGACAGGGGAGTCAGCCCCAGCATTTT
CDR3 protein: CSATGQGSQPQHF
V gene: TRBV20-1
D gene: TRBD1
clone size: NA
J gene: TRBJ1-5

CDR3 DNA: TGCAGTGCTAGTGACCCAACCCGGTTGGGCACAGATACGCAGTATTTT
CDR3 protein: CSASDPTRLGTDTQYF
V gene: TRBV20-1
D gene: NA
clone size: few
J gene: TRBJ2-3

CDR3 DNA: TGTGCCAGCAGCACAAGCCGGGGCGCCTACAATGAGCAGTTCTTC
CDR3 protein: CASSTSRGAYNEQFF
V gene: TRBV7-2
D gene: NA
clone size: NA
J gene: TRBJ2-1

CDR3 DNA: TGTGCCAGTAGTGCTTCCTCGGGACAGGGAGCCGAGCAGTACTTC
CDR3 protein: CASSASSGQGAEQYF
V gene: TRBV19
D gene: TRBD1
clone size: NA
J gene: TRBJ2-7

CDR3 DNA: TGTGCCAGCAGTAAGCAAGGGACAGAGAACACTGAAGCTTTCTTT
CDR3 protein: CASSKQGTENTEAFF
V gene: TRBV6-5
D gene: TRBD1
clone size: NA
J gene: TRBJ1-1

CDR3 DNA: TGTGCCAGCAGCTCTCCTAAGGGGGGGGGCTACAATGAGCAGTTCTTC
CDR3 protein: CASSSPKGGGYNEQFF
V gene: TRBV11-2
D gene: NA
clone size: NA
J gene: TRBJ2-1

CDR3 DNA: TGTGCCAGCTCCCTGACTAGCGGGGCCACAGATACGCAGTATTTT
CDR3 protein: CASSLTSGATDTQYF
V gene: TRBV7-3
D gene: TRBD2
clone size: few
J gene: TRBJ2-3

CDR3 DNA: TGCAGCGTCAGGACAGTTATCACGAACACCATATATTTT
CDR3 protein: CSVRTVITNTIYF
V gene: TRBV29-1
D gene: NA
clone size: NA
J gene: TRBJ1-3

CDR3 DNA: TGTGCCAGCAGTGGGATCACTGAAGCTTTCTTT
CDR3 protein: CASSGITEAFF
V gene: TRBV12-3/TRBV12-4
D gene: NA
clone size: NA
J gene: TRBJ1-1

CDR3 DNA: TGCACCGGTTCGCTGAACACTGAAGCTTTCTTT
CDR3 protein: CTGSLNTEAFF
V gene: TRBV20-1
D gene: NA
clone size: NA
J gene: TRBJ1-1

CDR3 DNA: TGCGCCAGCAGCCTTGCGAGGGTCAGGCAAGAGACCCAGTACTTC
CDR3 protein: CASSLARVRQETQYF
V gene: TRBV5-1
D gene: NA
clone size: few
J gene: TRBJ2-5

CDR3 DNA: TGTGCCAGCAGCGTCCCGGGACAGGGAATGAACACTGAAGCTTTCTTT
CDR3 protein: CASSVPGQGMNTEAFF
V gene: TRBV5-6
D gene: TRBD1
clone size: NA
J gene: TRBJ1-1

CDR3 DNA: TGTGCCATCAAATCTAAGGGGGCTGGAAACATTCAGTACTTC
CDR3 protein: CAIKSKGAGNIQYF
V gene: TRBV10-3
D gene: TRBD1
clone size: once
J gene: TRBJ2-4

CDR3 DNA: TGTGCCAGCAGCGTAGCTTTACGAGGGGACTCCTACAATGAGCAGTTCTTC
CDR3 protein: CASSVALRGDSYNEQFF
V gene: TRBV9
D gene: NA
clone size: NA
J gene: TRBJ2-1

CDR3 DNA: TGCAGTGCGCGCGACGGTGCTAACTATGGCTACACCTTC
CDR3 protein: CSARDGANYGYTF
V gene: TRBV20-1
D gene: NA
clone size: NA
J gene: TRBJ1-2

CDR3 DNA: TGCAGTGCTAGAAGGACTAGCGGATACGAGCAGTACTTC
CDR3 protein: CSARRTSGYEQYF
V gene: TRBV20-1
D gene: TRBD2
clone size: few
J gene: TRBJ2-7

CDR3 DNA: TGTGCCAGCAGTTCCCCCCCGCTAGCGGGAGGGTGGCAAGAGACCCAGTACTTC
CDR3 protein: CASSSPPLAGGWQETQYF
V gene: TRBV12-3/TRBV12-4
D gene: TRBD2
clone size: few
J gene: TRBJ2-5

CDR3 DNA: TGCGCCAGCAGCTTGGCCCTAGCGGGGGGCCAGAATGAGCAGTTCTTC
CDR3 protein: CASSLALAGGQNEQFF
V gene: TRBV5-1
D gene: TRBD2
clone size: few
J gene: TRBJ2-1

CDR3 DNA: TGTGCCAGCAGTAATGCGGACAGGGGGACCTACGAGCAGTACTTC
CDR3 protein: CASSNADRGTYEQYF
V gene: TRBV6-5
D gene: TRBD1
clone size: NA
J gene: TRBJ2-7

CDR3 DNA: TGTGCCAGCAGACAAGACAGGGGGCCGTTCTACGAGCAGTACTTC
CDR3 protein: CASRQDRGPFYEQYF
V gene: TRBV28
D gene: TRBD1
clone size: NA
J gene: TRBJ2-7

CDR3 DNA: TGCGCCAGCAGTGAGGCGTGGGGTAGCAATCAGCCCCAGCATTTT
CDR3 protein: CASSEAWGSNQPQHF
V gene: TRBV10-2
D gene: NA
clone size: NA
J gene: TRBJ1-5

CDR3 DNA: TGTGCCAGCAGCCGGGGGACTAGCGGGAACGAGCAGTACTTC
CDR3 protein: CASSRGTSGNEQYF
V gene: TRBV27
D gene: TRBD2
clone size: NA
J gene: TRBJ2-7